The 9 T cell receptor beta chains below were found in one sample sequenced in a study of naive and memory T cell subsets. Two oligonucleotides, mixed equimolar, formed the beta constant-region primer covering TRBC1 and TRBC2. TCRdb analysed the UMI-ligation and nested PCR reads with MiXCR anew, one entry per CDR3 protein. The sample lists tens of thousands of distinct CDR3 sequences; around 14% were seen once. The sequenced sample was central memory CD4+ T cells from blood. Receptor source: a human donor in good health.

This clonotype has only a few counts. The rearrangement uses TRBV2 and TRBJ2-7, with TRBD1 matching over 10 bases. Germline CDR1 and CDR2: SNHLY and FYNNEI. CDR3 length: 14 residues. The ends lost 8 bases at V and 4 bases at J; junction bases unmatched: 8. For the CDR3, the DNA is TGTGCCAGCGGGGACGAGGACAGGGGGTACGAGCAGTACTTC. Amino acids: CASGDEDRGYEQYF.

This clonotype was seen repeatedly, ten times or more. The chain employs TRBV12-3 or TRBV12-4 and TRBJ2-1; maybe TRBD1 (6 bases). The CDR3 is made up of 14 amino acids. With 7 bases removed from V and 5 bases from J, the gap between germline ends came to 15 bases. The CDR3 DNA sequence: TGTGCCAGCACCAAAGGGGGTCGGGACAATGAGCAGTTCTTC. It specifies CASTKGGRDNEQFF.

This clonotype was observed many times. V is TRBV7-2 and J is TRBJ2-7; 10 positions agree with TRBD2. V lost 0 bases, J lost 7 bases, and 6 bases stayed unmatched. Germline V gene data show CDR1 as SGHTA and CDR2 as FQGNSA. CDR3 length: 15 residues. The CDR3 protein is CASSLALAGVGEQYF. Written as DNA, the CDR3 is TGTGCCAGCAGCTTAGCGCTAGCGGGAGTCGGGGAGCAGTACTTC.

This chain links TRBV29-1 with TRBJ2-7; D unresolved. V lost 7 bases, J lost 3 bases, and 7 bases lay in between. The CDR3 length is 10 residues. The germline CDR1 and CDR2 sequences are SQVTM and ANQGSEA. The CDR3 nucleotides read TGCAGCGCTGCGGACTACGAGCAGTACTTC. It is translated as CSAADYEQYF.

The chain recombines TRBV7-2 with TRBJ2-6, with 8 bases aligning to TRBD2. The CDR3 length is 18 residues. V lost 6 bases, J lost 1 base, and 11 bases stayed unmatched. Germline V gene sequence: CDR1 SGHTA, CDR2 FQGNSA. CDR3 nucleotide sequence: TGTGCCAGCAGTCAGCTCAGCGGGAGTAGGTCTGGGGCCAACGTCCTGACTTTC. This codes for CASSQLSGSRSGANVLTF.

This clonotype was seen only a few times. This chain connects TRBV11-1 to TRBJ2-1, with D tentatively TRBD1 (6 bases). Germline V lookup: CDR1 SGHAT, CDR2 FQDESV (reference sequence). This CDR3 comprises 16 residues. The germline V and J ends were trimmed by 8 bases and 3 bases, with 20 bases remaining between them. The CDR3 DNA is TGTGCCAGCGGTAGCAGGTCTTCGGGACACTACAATGAGCAGTTCTTC. It translates to CASGSRSSGHYNEQFF. Full variable domain (rest looked up from reference TRBV11-1 and TRBJ2-1): EAEVAQSPRYKITEKSQAVAFWCDPISGHATLYWYRQILGQGPELLVQFQDESVVDDSQLPKDRFSAERLKGVDSTLKIQPAELGDSAMYLCASGSRSSGHYNEQFFGPGTRLTVL.

Within the sample, this clonotype is medium-sized. This sequence joins TRBV20-1 and TRBJ2-3; TRBD1 aligns across 7 bases. CDR1 and CDR2 from the germline V gene are DFQATT and SNEGSKA (reference sequence). The CDR3 loop spans 14 amino acids. The V segment lost 6 bases and the J segment 0 bases; nucleotides outside the gene matches: 6. CDR3 sequence reads: CSARTGRSTDTQYF. CDR3 bases: TGCAGTGCCCGGACAGGTAGAAGCACAGATACGCAGTATTTT.

This clonotype was observed many times. The chain recombines TRBV28 with TRBJ1-2; D may be TRBD1 (5 bases). Trimming removed 6 bases at V and 0 bases at J, with 8 bases between. CDR1 is MDHEN and CDR2 is SYDVKM in the germline V gene. The CDR3 contains 13 residues. The CDR3 nucleotides are TGTGCCAGCAGGAAGACAGCTAACTATGGCTACACCTTC. This gives the protein CASRKTANYGYTF.

This chain links TRBV11-1 with TRBJ2-3; possibly TRBD2 for D (5 bases). The V end lost 5 bases, the J end lost 0 bases, and 15 bases lay between the germline ends. In germline, CDR1 is SGHAT, CDR2 FQDESV (reference sequence). This CDR3 region has 16 residues. CDR3 region: CASSPGSARSTDTQYF. The CDR3 DNA reads TGTGCCAGCAGCCCGGGGAGCGCTCGAAGCACAGATACGCAGTATTTT.